This T cell receptor beta chain was recorded in a study of PD-1 blockade in classical Hodgkin lymphoma. Study-level points and caveats: The causes of the repertoire differences, possibly disease activity or prior therapy, remain undefined. Diminished baseline TCR diversity has been reported in newly diagnosed patients relative to healthy donors. Compared with baseline, CD4+ but not CD8+ TCR diversity had risen significantly by C4D1.

All trial patients relapsed after autologous stem cell transplantation. Comment on this clone: The antigen is undetermined.

Repertoires were generated with immunoSEQ multiplex PCR, while TCRdb's copy carries only in-frame clones and drops some. The sample shows 90,000 to 100,000 clones, roughly 76% of them seen only once. This material consisted of peripheral blood mononuclear cells (PBMCs), taken before the second cycle of nivolumab. The receptor was derived from a human donor with classical Hodgkin lymphoma.

The DNA for the CDR3 is TGTGCCAGCAGTTACCGAGGACGGTCGGGTGAGCAGTTCTTC. Residues: CASSYRGRSGEQFF. The rearrangement joins TRBV6-5 to TRBJ2-1; D not certain. V lost 2 bases, J lost 9 bases, and 14 bases lay in between. Germline V gene sequence: CDR1 MNHEY, CDR2 SVGAGI. This CDR3 is 14 amino acids long.